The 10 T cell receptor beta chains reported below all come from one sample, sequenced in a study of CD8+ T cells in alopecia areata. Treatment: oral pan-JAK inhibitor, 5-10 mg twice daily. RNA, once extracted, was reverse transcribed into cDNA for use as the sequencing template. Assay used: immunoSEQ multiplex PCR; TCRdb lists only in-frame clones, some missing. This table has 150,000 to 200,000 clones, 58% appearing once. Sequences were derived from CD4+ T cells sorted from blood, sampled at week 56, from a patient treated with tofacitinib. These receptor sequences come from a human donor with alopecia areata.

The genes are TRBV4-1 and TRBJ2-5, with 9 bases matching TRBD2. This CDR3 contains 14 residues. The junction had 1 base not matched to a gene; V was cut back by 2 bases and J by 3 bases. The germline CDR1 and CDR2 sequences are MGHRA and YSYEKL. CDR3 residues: CASSQLAGKETQYF. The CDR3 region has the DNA TGCGCCAGCAGCCAACTAGCGGGAAAAGAGACCCAGTACTTC.

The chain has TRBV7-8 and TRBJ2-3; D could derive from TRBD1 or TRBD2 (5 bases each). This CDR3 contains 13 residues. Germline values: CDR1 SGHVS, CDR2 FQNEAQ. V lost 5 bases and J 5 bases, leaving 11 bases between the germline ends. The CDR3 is CASSRWDEDTQYF. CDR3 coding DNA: TGTGCCAGCAGCCGCTGGGACGAAGATACGCAGTATTTT.

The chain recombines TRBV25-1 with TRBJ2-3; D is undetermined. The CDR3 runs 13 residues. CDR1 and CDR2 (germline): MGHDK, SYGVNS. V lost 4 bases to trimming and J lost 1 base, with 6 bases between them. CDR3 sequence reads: CASSVTGTDTQYF. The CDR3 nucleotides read TGTGCCAGCAGTGTTACAGGCACAGATACGCAGTATTTT.

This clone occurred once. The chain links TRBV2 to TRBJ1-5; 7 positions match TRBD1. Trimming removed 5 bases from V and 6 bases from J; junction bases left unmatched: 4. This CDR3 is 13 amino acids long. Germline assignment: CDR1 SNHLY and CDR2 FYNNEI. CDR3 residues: CASSSTGAQPQHF. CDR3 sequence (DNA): TGTGCCAGCAGTAGTACAGGGGCTCAGCCCCAGCATTTT.

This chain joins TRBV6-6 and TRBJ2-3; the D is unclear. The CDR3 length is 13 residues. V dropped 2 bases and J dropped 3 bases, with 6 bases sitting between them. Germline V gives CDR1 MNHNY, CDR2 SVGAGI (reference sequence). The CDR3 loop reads CASSYGPTDTQYF. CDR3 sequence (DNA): TGTGCCAGCAGTTACGGCCCTACAGATACGCAGTATTTT.

DNA for the CDR3: TGCAGCGTTGCTGGCACTCAGAACACTGAAGCTTTCTTT. It is translated as CSVAGTQNTEAFF. J is TRBJ1-1 and V is TRBV29-1; D gene uncertain. V shed 4 bases and J shed 1 base, with 10 bases lying between them. There are 13 residues in the CDR3. CDR1 is SQVTM and CDR2 is ANQGSEA in the germline V gene.

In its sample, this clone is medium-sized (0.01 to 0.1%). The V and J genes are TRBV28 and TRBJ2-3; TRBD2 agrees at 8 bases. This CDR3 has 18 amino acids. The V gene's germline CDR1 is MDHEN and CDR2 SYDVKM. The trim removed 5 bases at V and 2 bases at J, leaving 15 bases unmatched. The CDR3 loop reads CASSPSLGLGSHTDTQYF. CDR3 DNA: TGTGCCAGCAGTCCTAGTTTGGGACTAGGGTCCCACACAGATACGCAGTATTTT.

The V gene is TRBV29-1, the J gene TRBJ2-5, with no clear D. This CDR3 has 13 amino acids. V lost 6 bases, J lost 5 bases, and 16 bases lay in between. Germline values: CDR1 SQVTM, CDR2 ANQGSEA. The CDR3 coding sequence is TGCAGCGTCGGACCCCGCCCGAGGGAGACCCAGTACTTC. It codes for CSVGPRPRETQYF.

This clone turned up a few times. The CDR3 reads CASSPRGQGESEQYF. The CDR3 nucleotides read TGCGCCAGCAGCCCGCGTGGACAGGGAGAGAGCGAGCAGTACTTC. The rearrangement links TRBV5-1 to TRBJ2-7; 8 bases are a match to TRBD1. The CDR3 is 15 amino acids. The junction had 12 bases not matched to a gene; V was cut back by 4 bases and J by 6 bases. Germline V gene data show CDR1 as SGHRS and CDR2 as YFSETQ.

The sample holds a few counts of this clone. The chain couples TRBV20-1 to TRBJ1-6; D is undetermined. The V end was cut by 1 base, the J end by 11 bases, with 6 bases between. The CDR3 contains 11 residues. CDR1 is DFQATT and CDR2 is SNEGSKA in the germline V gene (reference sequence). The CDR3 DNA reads TGCAGTGCTAGAGCTTGGACACCCCTCCACTTT. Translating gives CSARAWTPLHF.